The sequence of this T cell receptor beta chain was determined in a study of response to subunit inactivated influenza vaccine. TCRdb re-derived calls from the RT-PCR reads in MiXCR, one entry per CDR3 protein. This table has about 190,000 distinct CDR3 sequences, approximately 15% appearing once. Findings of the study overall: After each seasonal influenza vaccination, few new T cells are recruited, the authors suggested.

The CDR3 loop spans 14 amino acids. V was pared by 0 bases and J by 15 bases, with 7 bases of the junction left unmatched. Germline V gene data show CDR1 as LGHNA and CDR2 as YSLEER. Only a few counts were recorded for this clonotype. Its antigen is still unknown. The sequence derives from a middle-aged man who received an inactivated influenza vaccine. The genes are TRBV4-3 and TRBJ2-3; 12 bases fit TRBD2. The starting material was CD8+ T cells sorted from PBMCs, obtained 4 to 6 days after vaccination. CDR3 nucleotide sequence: TGCGCCAGCAGCCAAGAAAGACTAGCGGGGGATGGATATTTT. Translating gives CASSQERLAGDGYF.